This passage covers 4 T cell receptor beta chains from one sample sequenced in a study of T cells in Graves' hyperthyroidism and ophthalmopathy. RNA transcripts served as the template for amplifying TCR beta CDR3 regions. RT-PCR in the first round (using the HTBI primer set) targeted the TCR CDR3. TCRdb re-called the multiplex PCR reads with MiXCR, one entry per CDR3 protein. The table shows hundreds of thousands of distinct CDR3 sequences, with roughly 19% occurring only once. Sequencing used blood. These receptors were obtained from a man between 45 and 60 years old with Graves' ophthalmopathy.

The J gene is TRBJ1-2, the V gene TRBV5-1; 9 bases are shared with TRBD1. The V segment lost 0 bases and the J segment 8 bases; nucleotides outside the gene matches: 5. The CDR3 totals 14 residues. Germline V gives CDR1 SGHRS, CDR2 YFSETQ. CDR3 DNA sequence: TGCGCCAGCAGCTTGGAGGGACAGGGCCACGGCTACACCTTC. Translation: CASSLEGQGHGYTF.

This chain links TRBV6-2 or TRBV6-3 with TRBJ1-5; D might be TRBD1 (5 bases). Germline V gene sequence: CDR1 MNHEY, CDR2 SVGEGT. The CDR3 has 13 residues. Trimming removed 8 bases from V and 3 bases from J, with 11 bases in between. The CDR3 region is CASGAENNQPQHF. Written as DNA, the CDR3 is TGTGCCAGCGGGGCGGAAAACAATCAGCCCCAGCATTTT.

J is TRBJ1-2 and V is TRBV29-1, with 11 bases identical to TRBD1. Germline CDR1 SQVTM, CDR2 ANQGSEA. With V trimmed by 0 bases and J by 4 bases, 4 bases remained unmatched. The CDR3 loop spans 15 amino acids. CDR3 sequence (DNA): TGCAGCGTTGAAGATAGGGACAGGGGGGGCTATGGCTACACCTTC. Encoded protein: CSVEDRDRGGYGYTF.

This clonotype was seen repeatedly, ten times or more. The J gene is TRBJ2-3, the V gene TRBV10-3; D is uncertain. Trimming pared 6 bases from V and 1 base from J, leaving 11 bases between. Germline CDR1 and CDR2: ENHRY and SYGVKD. There are 14 residues in the CDR3. This CDR3 reads CAISARSGTDTQYF. The DNA for the CDR3 is TGTGCCATCAGCGCGAGGAGTGGCACAGATACGCAGTATTTT.